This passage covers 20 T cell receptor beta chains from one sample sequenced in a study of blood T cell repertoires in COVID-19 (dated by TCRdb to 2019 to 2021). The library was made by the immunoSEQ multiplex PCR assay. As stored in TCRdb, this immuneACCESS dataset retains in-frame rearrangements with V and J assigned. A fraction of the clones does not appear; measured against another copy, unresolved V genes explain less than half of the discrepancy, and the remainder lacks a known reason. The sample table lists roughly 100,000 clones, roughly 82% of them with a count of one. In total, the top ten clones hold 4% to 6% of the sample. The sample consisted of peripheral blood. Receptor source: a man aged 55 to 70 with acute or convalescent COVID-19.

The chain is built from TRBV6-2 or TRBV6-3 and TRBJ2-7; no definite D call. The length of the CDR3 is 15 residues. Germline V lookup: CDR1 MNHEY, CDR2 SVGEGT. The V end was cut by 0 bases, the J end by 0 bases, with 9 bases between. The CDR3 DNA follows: TGTGCCAGCAGTTACTCGAGTCGCGGCTCCTACGAGCAGTACTTC. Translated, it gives CASSYSSRGSYEQYF.

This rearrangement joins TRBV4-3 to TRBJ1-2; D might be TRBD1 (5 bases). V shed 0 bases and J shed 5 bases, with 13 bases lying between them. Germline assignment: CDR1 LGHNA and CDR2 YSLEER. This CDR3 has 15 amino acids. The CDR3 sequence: CASSQDDQGLYGYTF. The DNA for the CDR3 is TGCGCCAGCAGCCAAGATGACCAGGGACTATATGGCTACACCTTC.

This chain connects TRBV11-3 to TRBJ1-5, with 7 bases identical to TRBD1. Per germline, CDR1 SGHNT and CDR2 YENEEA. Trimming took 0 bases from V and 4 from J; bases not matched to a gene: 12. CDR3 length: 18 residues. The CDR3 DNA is TGTGCCAGCAGCTTAGATGAGGTACCAGACAGGGATAATCAGCCCCAGCATTTT. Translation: CASSLDEVPDRDNQPQHF.

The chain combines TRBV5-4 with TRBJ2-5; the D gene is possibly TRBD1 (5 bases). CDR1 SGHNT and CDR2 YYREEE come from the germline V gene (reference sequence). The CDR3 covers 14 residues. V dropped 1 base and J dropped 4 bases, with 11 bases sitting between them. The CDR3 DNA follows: TGTGCCAGCAGCTTGAACAGGCAGGGAGAGACCCAGTACTTC. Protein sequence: CASSLNRQGETQYF.

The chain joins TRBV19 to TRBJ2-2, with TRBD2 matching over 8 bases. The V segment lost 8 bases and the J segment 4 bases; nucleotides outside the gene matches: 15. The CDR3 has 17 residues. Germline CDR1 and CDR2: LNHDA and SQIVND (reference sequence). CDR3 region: CASLNTGGARSTGELFF. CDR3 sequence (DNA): TGTGCCAGTTTAAACACGGGAGGGGCCCGTAGCACCGGGGAGCTGTTTTTT.

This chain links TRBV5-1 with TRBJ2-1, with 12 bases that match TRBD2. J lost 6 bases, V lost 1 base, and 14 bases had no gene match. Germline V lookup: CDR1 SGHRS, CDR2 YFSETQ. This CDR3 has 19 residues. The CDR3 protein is CASSLTRGASGGASNEQFF. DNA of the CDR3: TGCGCCAGCAGCTTGACCCGGGGCGCTAGCGGGGGGGCTAGCAATGAGCAGTTCTTC.

The CDR3 nucleotides are TGCGCCAGCAGCTTACAGGGGGCTTGGGGCTACGAGCAGTACTTC. It codes for CASSLQGAWGYEQYF. V gene TRBV5-1 combines with J gene TRBJ2-7, with 9 bases aligning to TRBD1. In germline, CDR1 is SGHRS, CDR2 YFSETQ. This CDR3 has 15 residues. The trim removed 2 bases at V and 3 bases at J, leaving 6 bases unmatched. The whole variable domain, filled in from reference TRBV5-1 and TRBJ2-7, reads KAGVTQTPRYLIKTRGQQVTLSCSPISGHRSVSWYQQTPGQGLQFLFEYFSETQRNKGNFPGRFSGRQFSNSRSEMNVSTLELGDSALYLCASSLQGAWGYEQYFGPGTRLTVT.

The CDR3 spells CASSTGSTDTQYF. DNA for the CDR3: TGTGCCAGCTCCACAGGGAGCACAGATACGCAGTATTTT. This chain connects TRBV3-1 (or the pseudogene TRBV3-2) to TRBJ2-3, with D perhaps TRBD1 (6 bases). The CDR3 is 13 residues long. The V gene lost 8 bases and the J gene lost 0 bases, with 9 bases spanning the gap. Germline V gives CDR1 LGHDT, CDR2 YNNKEL (reference sequence).

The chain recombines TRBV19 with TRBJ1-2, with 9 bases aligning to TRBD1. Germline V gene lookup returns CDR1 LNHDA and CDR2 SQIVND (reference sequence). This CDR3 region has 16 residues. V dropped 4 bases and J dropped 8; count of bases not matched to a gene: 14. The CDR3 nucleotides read TGTGCCAGTAGTAAATTCCGGGACAGGGAGACGGGAGGCTACACCTTC. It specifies CASSKFRDRETGGYTF.

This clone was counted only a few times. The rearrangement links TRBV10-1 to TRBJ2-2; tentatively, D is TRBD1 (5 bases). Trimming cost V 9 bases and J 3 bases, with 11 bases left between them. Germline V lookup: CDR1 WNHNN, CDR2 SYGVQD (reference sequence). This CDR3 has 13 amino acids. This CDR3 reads CASQLQDTGELFF. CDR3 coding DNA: TGCGCCAGTCAACTACAGGACACCGGGGAGCTGTTTTTT.

The CDR3 region is CAISEIGTEEKLFF. The CDR3 DNA sequence: TGTGCCATCAGTGAGATAGGGACAGAAGAAAAACTGTTTTTT. The chain uses TRBV10-3 and TRBJ1-4; 7 bases match TRBD1. CDR1 and CDR2 (germline): ENHRY, SYGVKD. With 2 bases clipped from V and 8 bases from J, the junction kept 5 bases outside the gene matches. The CDR3 extends over 14 amino acids.

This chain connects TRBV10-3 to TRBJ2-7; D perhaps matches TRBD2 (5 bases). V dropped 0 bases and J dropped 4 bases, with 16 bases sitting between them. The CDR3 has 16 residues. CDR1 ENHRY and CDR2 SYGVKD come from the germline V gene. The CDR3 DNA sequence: TGTGCCATCAGTGAGTCGCGGGCTACAGCGGCGTACGAGCAGTACTTC. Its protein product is CAISESRATAAYEQYF.

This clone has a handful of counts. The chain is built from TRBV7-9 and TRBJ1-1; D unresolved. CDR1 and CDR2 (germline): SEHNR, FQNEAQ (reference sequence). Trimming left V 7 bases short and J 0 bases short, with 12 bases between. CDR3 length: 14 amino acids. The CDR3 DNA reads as TGTGCCAGCACCCAAGACACGTTGAACACTGAAGCTTTCTTT. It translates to CASTQDTLNTEAFF. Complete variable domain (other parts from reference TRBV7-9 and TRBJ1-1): DTGVSQNPRHKITKRGQNVTFRCDPISEHNRLYWYRQTLGQGPEFLTYFQNEAQLEKSRLLSDRFSAERPKGSFSTLEIQRTEQGDSAMYLCASTQDTLNTEAFFGQGTRLTVV.

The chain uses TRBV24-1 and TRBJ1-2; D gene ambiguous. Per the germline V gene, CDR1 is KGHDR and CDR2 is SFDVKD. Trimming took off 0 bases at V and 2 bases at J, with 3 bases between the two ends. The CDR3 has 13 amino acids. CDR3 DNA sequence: TGTGCCACCAGTGATTTGCCGAACTATGGCTACACCTTC. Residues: CATSDLPNYGYTF.

CDR3 sequence reads: CASRPQGAGANVLTF. The CDR3 DNA is TGTGCAAGTCGCCCTCAGGGTGCCGGGGCCAACGTCCTGACTTTC. This chain connects TRBV12-2 to TRBJ2-6; no check of the table's D call, TRBD1, against the DNA was made. TRBV12-2 is reported as a pseudogene. The CDR3 has 15 amino acids.

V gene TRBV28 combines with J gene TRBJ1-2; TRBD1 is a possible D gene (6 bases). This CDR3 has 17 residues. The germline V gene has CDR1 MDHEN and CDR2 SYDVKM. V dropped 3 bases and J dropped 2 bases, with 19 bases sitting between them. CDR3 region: CASSFPYLRGNNYGYTF. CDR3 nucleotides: TGTGCCAGCAGTTTTCCCTACCTGAGGGGGAACAACTATGGCTACACCTTC.

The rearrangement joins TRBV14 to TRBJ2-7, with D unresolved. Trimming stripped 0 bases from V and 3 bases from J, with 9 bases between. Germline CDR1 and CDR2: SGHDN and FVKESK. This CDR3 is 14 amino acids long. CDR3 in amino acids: CASSQDYTYYEQYF. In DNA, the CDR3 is TGTGCCAGCAGCCAAGACTATACCTACTACGAGCAGTACTTC.

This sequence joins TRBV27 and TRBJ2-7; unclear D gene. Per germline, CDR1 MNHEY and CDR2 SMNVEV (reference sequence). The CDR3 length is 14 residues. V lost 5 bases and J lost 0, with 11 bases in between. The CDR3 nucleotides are TGTGCCAGCAGTACATCCCCATTCTCCTACGAGCAGTACTTC. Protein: CASSTSPFSYEQYF.

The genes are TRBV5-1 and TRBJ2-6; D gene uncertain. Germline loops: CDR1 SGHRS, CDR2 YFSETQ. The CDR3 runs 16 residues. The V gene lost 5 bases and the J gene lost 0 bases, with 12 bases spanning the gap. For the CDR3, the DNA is TGCGCCAGCAGTCAAGACATGGCCTCTGGGGCCAACGTCCTGACTTTC. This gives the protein CASSQDMASGANVLTF.

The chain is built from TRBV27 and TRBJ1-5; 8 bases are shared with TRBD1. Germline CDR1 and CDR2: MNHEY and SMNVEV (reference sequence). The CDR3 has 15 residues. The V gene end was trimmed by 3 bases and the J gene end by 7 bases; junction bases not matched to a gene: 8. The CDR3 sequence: CASSFLRTGNQPQHF. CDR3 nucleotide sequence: TGTGCCAGCAGTTTTTTGAGGACAGGGAACCAGCCCCAGCATTTT.